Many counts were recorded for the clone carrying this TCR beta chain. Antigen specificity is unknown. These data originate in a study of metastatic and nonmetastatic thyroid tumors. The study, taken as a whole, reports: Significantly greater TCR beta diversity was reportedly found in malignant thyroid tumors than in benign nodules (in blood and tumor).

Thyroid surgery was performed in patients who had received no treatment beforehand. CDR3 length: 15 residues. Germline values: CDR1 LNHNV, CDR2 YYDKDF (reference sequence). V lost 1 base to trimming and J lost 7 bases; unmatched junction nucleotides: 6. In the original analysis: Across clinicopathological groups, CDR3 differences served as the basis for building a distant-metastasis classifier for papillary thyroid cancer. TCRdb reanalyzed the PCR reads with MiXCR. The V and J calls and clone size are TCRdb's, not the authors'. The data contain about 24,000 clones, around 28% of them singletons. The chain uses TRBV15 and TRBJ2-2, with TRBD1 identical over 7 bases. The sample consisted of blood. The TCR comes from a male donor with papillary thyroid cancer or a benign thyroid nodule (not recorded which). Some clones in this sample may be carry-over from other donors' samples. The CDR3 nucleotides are TGTGCCACCAGCAGAGGCCCCGGGACAGTCGGGGAGCTGTTTTTT. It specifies CATSRGPGTVGELFF.